The clone carrying this T cell receptor beta chain was recorded at least ten times. The antigen is unknown. The sample is drawn from a study of T cells after yellow fever vaccination. Study in general: SMART-Seq v4 Ultra Low Input prepared the low-cell-number fractions. Broader study findings: Though it reached lower strength, the secondary response hit its peak faster, day 5 versus 15. Contaminants from the bulk population, in the form of abundant clonotypes, could be found in FACS-sorted repertoires.

V lost 5 bases and J lost 8, with 24 bases in between. Germline-derived CDR1 and CDR2 are DFQATT and SNEGSKA (reference sequence). There are 15 residues in the CDR3. Template switching with 5'RACE generated the TCR cDNA and added a universal primer site and UMIs. Using its own MiXCR run on the 5' RACE reads, TCRdb lists one record per CDR3 protein. The sample lists about 230,000 distinct CDR3 sequences, around 6.7% seen once, with around 1.1% in the top ten. This chain connects TRBV20-1 to TRBJ1-2; D is ambiguous. The material sequenced was CD4+ T cells sorted from PBMCs, taken on the day of the yellow fever booster vaccination. This TCR was sampled from a man aged 30 to 39 who received the YFV17D yellow fever vaccine. The CDR3 DNA sequence: TGCAGTGCTCCCGACCTCTTGGGTGCGACGGGCGGCTACACCTTC. This gives the protein CSAPDLLGATGGYTF.